Shown below are 12 T cell receptor beta chains from a single sample sequenced in a study of vaccination effects on CD4 cells after COVID-19. Data came from immunoSEQ multiplex PCR; TCRdb stores just in-frame clones and leaves some out. The sample consists of about 46,000 clones, under 85% of them appearing once. These receptors have no known antigen. Antigen-specific CD4+ T cells were first expanded with viral peptide pools by the ViraFEST assay and only then sequenced. Isolating CD4+ T cells followed approximately ten days of culture. The cohort was immunized with two doses of either the BNT162b2 or mRNA-1273 vaccine. Sequences were derived from CD4+ T cells from PBMCs cultured with HCoV-OC43 spike peptides, sampled after COVID-19 vaccination. Specified subset: HCoV-OC43 spike overlapping peptide pool stimulation. The receptors derive from a human donor who received a COVID-19 vaccine.

The chain has TRBV4-2 and TRBJ1-1; D may be TRBD1 (5 bases). The CDR3 has 15 amino acids. Between the trimmed V and J ends, which lost 0 bases and 5 bases, there was a span of 13 bases. Germline assignment: CDR1 LGHNA and CDR2 YNFKEQ. The CDR3 sequence is CASSQEGQGRTEAFF. DNA for the CDR3: TGTGCCAGCAGCCAAGAAGGTCAGGGAAGGACTGAAGCTTTCTTT.

CDR3 loop: CASSQEGGTKNIQYF. The DNA of the CDR3 is TGCGCCAGCAGCCAAGAAGGGGGGACCAAAAACATTCAGTACTTC. V gene TRBV4-1 combines with J gene TRBJ2-4; D possibly matches TRBD1 or TRBD2 (6 bases each). The CDR3 runs 15 residues. V gave up 0 bases and J gave up 2 bases, with 8 bases separating them. Looked up from germline, CDR1 is MGHRA and CDR2 is YSYEKL.

CDR3 nucleotide sequence: TGTGCCAGCAGTTTGCGCGCGGATACGCAGTATTTT. It specifies CASSLRADTQYF. The V call is TRBV12-3 or TRBV12-4, the J call TRBJ2-3; no definite D call. The V and J ends lost 3 bases and 6 bases respectively, with 7 bases between them. This CDR3 region has 12 residues.

The rearrangement uses TRBV6-1 and TRBJ2-3; 8 nucleotides agree with TRBD1. This CDR3 spans 16 amino acids. V was clipped by 3 bases and J by 5 bases; unmatched bases: 10. Per germline, CDR1 MNHNS and CDR2 SASEGT. The CDR3: CASSDRSRGLGDTQYF. DNA of the CDR3: TGTGCCAGCAGTGATAGAAGCAGGGGGCTAGGAGATACGCAGTATTTT.

V usage is TRBV6-5 and J usage is TRBJ1-2; TRBD1 agrees at 10 bases. The V gene end was trimmed by 6 bases and the J gene end by 10 bases; junction bases not matched to a gene: 11. Germline CDR1 is MNHEY and CDR2 is SVGAGI. This CDR3 is built from 14 residues. The CDR3 nucleotides are TGTGCCAGCAGAGCCGGGACAGGGGTGTCCTTCTACACCTTC. This codes for CASRAGTGVSFYTF.

The J gene is TRBJ2-7, the V gene TRBV6-5; D might be TRBD1 or TRBD2, each matching 7 bases. The ends were cut back, 7 bases at V and 0 bases at J, with 16 bases in the middle. This CDR3 comprises 15 residues. The germline gives CDR1 MNHEY, CDR2 SVGAGI. The chain's CDR3 is CASTQGGTTSYEQYF. The DNA for the CDR3 is TGTGCCAGCACTCAGGGGGGGACTACCTCCTACGAGCAGTACTTC.

CDR3 DNA sequence: TGTGCCAGCTTAACAGGGAGCTCCTATAATTCACCCCTCCACTTT. It codes for CASLTGSSYNSPLHF. V and J are TRBV7-8 and TRBJ1-6, with D possibly TRBD1 on 6 matching bases. V lost 8 bases, J lost 0 bases, and 11 bases lay in between. The CDR3 spans 15 residues. From germline, CDR1 is SGHVS and CDR2 FQNEAQ.

The rearrangement uses TRBV7-2 and TRBJ2-5; 14 bases agree with TRBD2. The CDR3 extends over 18 amino acids. The germline CDR1 and CDR2 sequences are SGHTA and FQGNSA. V lost 4 bases and J lost 1; bases outside the gene matches: 8. The CDR3 bases are TGTGCCAGCAGCTGGACTAGCGGGGGGTCCGCGGCCCAAGAGACCCAGTACTTC. It encodes CASSWTSGGSAAQETQYF.

The chain employs TRBV2 and TRBJ1-1, with a tentative D call TRBD1 (6 bases). The length of the CDR3 is 13 residues. Germline loops: CDR1 SNHLY, CDR2 FYNNEI. V gave up 7 bases and J gave up 4 bases, with 13 bases separating them. CDR3 bases: TGTGCCAGCACCGAGGGGGAGGGCACTGAAGCTTTCTTT. Its protein product is CASTEGEGTEAFF. Supplemented by reference TRBV2 and TRBJ1-1, the full variable domain reads EPEVTQTPSHQVTQMGQEVILRCVPISNHLYFYWYRQILGQKVEFLVSFYNNEISEKSEIFDDQFSVERPDGSNFTLKIRSTKLEDSAMYFCASTEGEGTEAFFGQGTRLTVV.

The chain joins TRBV7-9 to TRBJ2-7, with D possibly being TRBD2 (6 bases). Deletions cut 3 bases from V and 5 bases from J, with 17 bases between. Per the germline V gene, CDR1 is SEHNR and CDR2 is FQNEAQ (reference sequence). The CDR3 is 15 amino acids. The CDR3 coding sequence is TGTGCCAGCAGCTTCCTCGGCGTTGGAGGGAACGAGCAGTACTTC. Amino acids: CASSFLGVGGNEQYF.

V gene TRBV19 combines with J gene TRBJ2-3, with D perhaps TRBD1 (6 bases). The V end was cut by 7 bases, the J end by 4 bases, with 18 bases between. The germline V gene encodes CDR1 LNHDA and CDR2 SQIVND (reference sequence). The CDR3 runs to 15 residues. The CDR3 DNA sequence: TGTGCCAGTACCTCGTCTGGGGGCGTGGCAGATACGCAGTATTTT. It is translated as CASTSSGGVADTQYF.

This chain uses TRBV3-1 (or the pseudogene TRBV3-2) with TRBJ1-6; 10 bases are a match to TRBD1. The germline V gene encodes CDR1 LGHDT and CDR2 YNNKEL (reference sequence). The CDR3 extends over 15 amino acids. V was pared by 1 base and J by 7 bases, with 1 base of the junction left unmatched. For the CDR3, the DNA is TGTGCCAGCAGCCAAGCGACAGGGGGCAATTCACCCCTCCACTTT. Translation: CASSQATGGNSPLHF.